The source of this TCR beta chain is a study of neurological immune-mediated disorders (dated by TCRdb to the late 2010s). Background on the whole study: Among the 34 multiple sclerosis patients, relapsing-remitting MS was present in some 31 and secondary progressive MS was present in 3. Using UMI-based sequencing, the study compared peripheral blood TCR-beta repertoires from patients with HTLV-I-associated myelopathy (HAM/TSP), patients with multiple sclerosis, and healthy controls. Alongside PBMC samples, the set of some 98 TCR-beta libraries contained longitudinal samples, technical triplicates, and paired CD4+ and CD8+ T-cell subsets that had been sorted. The cohort was made up of approximately 65 subjects, consisting of some 15 HAM/TSP patients, about 34 multiple sclerosis patients and 20 healthy controls. Overall results and qualifications from the work: TCR clonal expansion was highest in HAM/TSP patients and lowest in MS patients, with MS patients falling below even healthy controls. Across subjects, expanded clones never shared an identical CDR3 amino acid sequence, which suggests that the TCR-beta repertoires in every group were private. The MS cluster showed no association with clinical or MRI features, and the authors stated that larger cohorts are needed. Repertoires from 18 of 34 MS patients were grouped by phylogenetic analysis into a cluster of related CDR3 sequences, suggesting a possible repertoire-level signature.

This clonotype was observed many times. Its antigen remains undetermined. Base-call qualities are not available, and no considerably larger clone is one nucleotide away. Deletion took 6 bases off V and 6 bases off J, with a span of 20 bases between the germline ends. For CDR1 and CDR2, the germline V gene lists MNHEY and SVGEGT. CDR3 length: 15 amino acids, cysteine to phenylalanine. Only the CDR3 region is kept as DNA, spanning 45 bases read in frame from base 1. Libraries from unsorted PBMCs were made from 2 million PBMCs kept in RNAlater at -80 degrees C until RNA extraction. The multiple sclerosis patients were enrolled in a US clinical protocol that used magnetic resonance imaging to evaluate disease progression. Peripheral blood underwent Ficoll-Hypaque density gradient centrifugation to isolate PBMCs, which were then cryopreserved in liquid nitrogen. To synthesize cDNA, template-switch 5'RACE was performed with a primer carrying a 10-nucleotide random unique molecular identifier so that each TCR transcript was tagged. Every sequencing run yielded over 170 million TCR-beta sequences covering 15-18 subjects. Total RNA was extracted with the RNeasy kit. TCR-beta VDJ regions were amplified with primers for the TCR constant region and the 5'RACE anchor, using the KAPA Real-time Library Amplification kit. Sample indexes and Illumina adaptors were added in a first PCR, and a second PCR then increased library yield. After Ampure bead purification, the TCR product of roughly 650 bp was size-selected on a 2% E-gel SizeSelection system. Before pooling, library quality was assessed on a Bioanalyzer, concentration was determined with Qubit, and library quantification was performed with the Kapa Library Quantification kit. An Illumina HiSeq 2500 sequenced the libraries paired-end 2 x 150 bp. To increase sequence diversity, about 25-31% phiX was spiked into each library pool. In the authors' own workflow: Quality-filtered reads were processed with the UMI-based MiGEC pipeline, which removed over 75% of raw TCR sequences during error correction. IMGT germline references were used for aligning VDJ genes, and each clonotype was defined as a unique CDR3 amino acid sequence together with its V-J genes. Clonal expansion, Shannon diversity and CDR3 relatedness (CalcPairwiseDistances, ClusterSamples) were evaluated with VDJtools, and phylogenetic trees were built with CLCbio workbench. Using coefficient-of-variation modelling across technical triplicates, the study counted a clone as expanded if it had at least 8 unique UMIs. The raw public reads went through TCRdb reprocessing: fastp at Q25, MiXCR clone calling, in-frame beta chains kept. Each record represents a unique CDR3 protein, reported with the most common genes and DNA among its rows. These V and J calls derive from TCRdb rather than the authors' analysis. A total of 85,000 to 90,000 distinct CDR3 sequences appear in this sample, around 3.6% of them only once. The ten top clones hold around 3.2% of the sample.

The sequenced sample was PBMCs. This sequence was found in a woman aged 50 to 60 with multiple sclerosis. The sequence is built from TRBV6-2 or TRBV6-3 and TRBJ2-5; tentative D gene TRBD2, with 5 bases matching. CDR3 reads: CASSPGRGKEKTQYF. The DNA reads TGTGCCAGCAGCCCTGGGCGAGGGAAGGAGAAGACCCAGTACTTC.